These T cell receptor beta chains were read from a single sample in a study of response to subunit inactivated influenza vaccine. TCRdb reprocessed the RT-PCR reads with MiXCR, giving one entry per CDR3 protein. The profile shows 200,000 to 300,000 distinct CDR3 sequences, 12% of them singletons. The source material was non-naive T cells sorted from PBMCs, sampled around two weeks before vaccination. These receptors all come from a middle-aged man who received an inactivated influenza vaccine. CDR3s include the opening cysteine and the closing phenylalanine or tryptophan. Fields, in order: V gene, clone size, J gene, D gene, CDR3 length, CDR3 protein, CDR3 DNA. A D gene is named only where the DNA matches it firmly. Expanded clones get a size class; other rows say once, few or many, or leave the size out.

>TRBV12-3/TRBV12-4|many|TRBJ2-1|TRBD2|15
CASSDGTSYDNEQFF
TGTGCCAGCAGTGATGGGACTAGTTACGACAATGAGCAGTTCTTC
>TRBV29-1|many|TRBJ1-5|-|13
CSVRKGEGQPQHF
TGCAGCGTCAGAAAGGGGGAAGGGCAGCCCCAGCATTTT
>TRBV7-2|few|TRBJ2-3|-|16
CASSLVDGRGTDTQYF
TGTGCCAGCAGCTTAGTAGACGGGAGAGGCACAGATACGCAGTATTTT
>TRBV30|few|TRBJ1-1|-|13
CAWWGTPNTEAFF
TGTGCCTGGTGGGGGACACCGAACACTGAAGCTTTCTTT
>TRBV10-3|-|TRBJ1-2|TRBD1|13
CAISEWDSRGYTF
TGTGCCATCAGTGAGTGGGACAGCCGCGGCTACACCTTC
>TRBV27|few|TRBJ2-1|TRBD2|15
CASSLYMGASGWQFF
TGTGCCAGCAGTTTATATATGGGGGCTAGCGGGTGGCAGTTCTTC
>TRBV6-1|few|TRBJ2-7|-|15
CASIQMGGAAGQQYF
TGTGCCAGCATTCAAATGGGGGGGGCGGCCGGGCAGCAGTACTTC
>TRBV7-9|-|TRBJ1-3|-|15
CASSSPRGEGNTIYF
TGTGCCAGCAGCTCCCCCCGGGGTGAGGGAAACACCATATATTTT
>TRBV11-2|-|TRBJ2-2|TRBD2|18
CASSLEASGRANTGELFF
TGTGCCAGCAGCTTAGAAGCTAGCGGGAGGGCGAACACCGGGGAGCTGTTTTTT
>TRBV11-2|many|TRBJ2-7|-|15
CASSLVSRWVLPVYF
TGTGCCAGCAGCTTAGTGAGTCGGTGGGTTCTACCGGTGTACTTC
>TRBV18|-|TRBJ2-4|TRBD1|16
CASSRGQGLAKNIQYF
TGTGCCAGCTCCCGTGGACAGGGTCTAGCCAAAAACATTCAGTACTTC
>TRBV28|few|TRBJ1-5|TRBD1|17
CASSIGTGSYSNQPQHF
TGTGCCAGCAGTATCGGGACAGGATCTTATAGCAATCAGCCCCAGCATTTT
>TRBV6-2/TRBV6-3|-|TRBJ1-2|-|16
CASSYSGEGNRYGYTF
TGTGCCAGCAGTTACTCGGGTGAAGGGAACCGCTATGGCTACACCTTC
>TRBV6-1|few|TRBJ1-2|-|12
CASSEQGWGYTF
TGTGCCAGCAGTGAACAGGGTTGGGGCTACACCTTC
>TRBV20-1|-|TRBJ2-2|-|15
CSARDRAPNTGELFF
TGCAGTGCTAGAGATAGAGCCCCAAACACCGGGGAGCTGTTTTTT
>TRBV11-2|-|TRBJ2-5|TRBD1|16
CASSPRRTGVWETQYF
TGTGCCAGCAGCCCCAGACGTACAGGGGTTTGGGAGACCCAGTACTTC
>TRBV24-1|-|TRBJ2-1|-|14
CATGVGGNYNEQFF
TGTGCCACCGGGGTGGGCGGGAACTACAATGAGCAGTTCTTC
>TRBV6-1|few|TRBJ2-7|TRBD1|14
CASSRDRVGYEQYF
TGTGCCAGCAGTAGGGACAGGGTGGGCTACGAGCAGTACTTC
>TRBV5-1|medium-sized|TRBJ2-1|TRBD2|15
CASRWAGGVYNEQFF
TGCGCCAGCCGCTGGGCGGGGGGGGTTTACAATGAGCAGTTCTTC
>TRBV29-1|many|TRBJ2-5|-|10
CSVAQETQYF
TGCAGCGTAGCACAAGAGACCCAGTACTTC
>TRBV20-1|few|TRBJ2-7|TRBD1|15
CSAESGQGNLNEQYF
TGCAGTGCGGAATCGGGACAGGGGAATTTGAACGAGCAGTACTTC
>TRBV27|few|TRBJ2-6|-|15
CASSQPGAGANVLTF
TGTGCCAGCAGCCAACCGGGGGCCGGGGCCAACGTCCTGACTTTC
>TRBV16|few|TRBJ1-6|-|14
CASSQQEADSPLHF
TGTGCCAGCAGCCAACAGGAGGCGGATTCACCCCTCCACTTT
>TRBV7-2|-|TRBJ2-2|-|14
CASSFIQGAGELFF
TGTGCCAGCAGCTTCATTCAGGGAGCCGGGGAGCTGTTTTTT
>TRBV20-1|few|TRBJ2-2|-|13
CSASRGGTGELFF
TGCAGTGCCTCCAGGGGCGGCACCGGGGAGCTGTTTTTT
>TRBV7-8|few|TRBJ2-7|TRBD1|14
CASSHGQGVGEQYF
TGTGCCAGCAGCCACGGACAGGGAGTGGGGGAGCAGTACTTC
>TRBV20-1|-|TRBJ2-1|TRBD2|14
CSARGGRGGDEQFF
TGCAGTGCTAGAGGCGGGAGAGGAGGCGATGAGCAGTTCTTC
>TRBV6-5|many|TRBJ2-7|-|15
CASSYSGNGDYEQYF
TGTGCCAGCAGTTACTCGGGGAATGGGGACTACGAGCAGTACTTC
>TRBV12-3/TRBV12-4|many|TRBJ1-1|-|14
CASSPQVGGTEAFF
TGTGCCAGCAGTCCCCAGGTCGGGGGAACTGAAGCTTTCTTT
>TRBV6-2/TRBV6-3|-|TRBJ2-1|TRBD1|17
CASRRPTQGAVINEQFF
TGTGCCAGCAGACGACCCACACAGGGGGCCGTGATCAATGAGCAGTTCTTC
>TRBV20-1|many|TRBJ2-3|TRBD2|15
CSARDSSGGTDTQYF
TGCAGTGCTAGAGATTCTAGCGGGGGCACAGATACGCAGTATTTT
>TRBV11-2|-|TRBJ2-5|-|14
CASSYNWAGETQYF
TGTGCCAGCAGCTATAATTGGGCCGGGGAGACCCAGTACTTC
>TRBV5-1|-|TRBJ2-3|-|18
CASSLAWVTGDSTDTQYF
TGCGCCAGCAGCTTGGCCTGGGTTACTGGGGACAGCACAGATACGCAGTATTTT
>TRBV5-6|few|TRBJ2-5|-|17
CASSVQGNLLSQETQYF
TGTGCCAGCAGCGTCCAGGGGAACCTCCTATCCCAAGAGACCCAGTACTTC
>TRBV29-1|-|TRBJ2-3|TRBD2|14
CSVDASGRTDTQYF
TGCAGCGTTGACGCTAGCGGGAGAACAGATACGCAGTATTTT
>TRBV5-6|few|TRBJ2-7|-|14
CASTRGRTNYEQYF
TGTGCCAGCACCAGGGGGAGGACAAACTACGAGCAGTACTTC
>TRBV7-7|-|TRBJ2-5|TRBD2|15
CASSSVPGEGETQYF
TGTGCCAGCAGCTCGGTACCGGGGGAGGGGGAGACCCAGTACTTC
>TRBV20-1|few|TRBJ2-7|-|15
CSARGSRVLDYEQYF
TGCAGTGCTAGAGGGTCCAGGGTCTTAGACTACGAGCAGTACTTC
>TRBV25-1|few|TRBJ2-2|-|14
CASSPRDGTGELFF
TGTGCCAGCAGTCCCAGGGATGGAACCGGGGAGCTGTTTTTT
>TRBV5-1|many|TRBJ2-1|-|16
CASSLANRGSNNEQFF
TGCGCCAGCAGCTTGGCCAATCGGGGCAGTAACAATGAGCAGTTCTTC
>TRBV9|-|TRBJ1-1|TRBD1|15
CASSVLDRGGTEAFF
TGTGCCAGCAGCGTACTAGACAGGGGGGGTACTGAAGCTTTCTTT
>TRBV15|few|TRBJ2-2|-|12
CATSRASGELFF
TGTGCCACCAGCAGAGCCTCCGGGGAGCTGTTTTTT
>TRBV20-1|few|TRBJ2-1|TRBD2|16
CSARGLAGGGGNEQFF
TGCAGTGCTAGAGGGCTAGCGGGAGGGGGCGGCAATGAGCAGTTCTTC
>TRBV21-1|-|TRBJ2-7|-|15
CASSRPGTGPYEQYF
TGTGCCAGCAGTCGACCCGGGACAGGACCCTACGAGCAGTACTTC
>TRBV4-3|few|TRBJ2-3|-|16
CASSLDTGHSTDTQYF
TGCGCCAGCAGCCTTGATACCGGTCATAGCACAGATACGCAGTATTTT
>TRBV9|-|TRBJ2-2|-|15
CASSAEGGNTGELFF
TGTGCCAGCAGCGCAGAAGGGGGGAACACCGGGGAGCTGTTTTTT
>TRBV12-3/TRBV12-4|-|TRBJ1-1|-|13
CASSPSRHAEAFF
TGTGCCAGCAGTCCCAGCCGACACGCTGAAGCCTTCTTT
>TRBV7-2|few|TRBJ2-7|-|15
CASSPRGGRFYEQYF
TGTGCCAGCAGCCCCCGCGGAGGCAGATTTTACGAGCAGTACTTC
>TRBV20-1|-|TRBJ2-7|TRBD2|14
CSAASGNARNEQYF
TGCAGTGCCGCAAGCGGGAACGCGAGAAACGAGCAGTACTTC